One sample yielded the 7 T cell receptor beta chains listed below, sequenced in a study of OX40 agonist ivuxolimab in advanced cancers. The protocol was immunoSEQ multiplex PCR, while the TCRdb copy is restricted to in-frame clones and leaves out a portion. Altogether approximately 22,000 clones are present, more than 75% being singletons, with the ten largest covering more than 35%. This specimen consisted of CD4+ or CD8+ T cells sorted from blood, obtained in a trial of the OX40 agonist ivuxolimab. The receptor source for this set is an adult with an advanced solid tumor such as melanoma, head and neck, liver or kidney cancer.

This sequence joins TRBV5-1 and TRBJ1-1; tentative D call: TRBD1 (5 bases). The CDR3 consists of 14 residues. Germline V gives CDR1 SGHRS, CDR2 YFSETQ. V gave up 4 bases and J gave up 5 bases, with 15 bases separating them. The CDR3 reads CASSSRGDWTEAFF. The CDR3 region has the DNA TGCGCCAGCAGCAGCCGAGGGGACTGGACTGAAGCTTTCTTT.

The rearrangement uses TRBV5-4 and TRBJ2-3; 9 nucleotides agree with TRBD1. The CDR3 runs 18 residues. From germline, CDR1 is SGHNT and CDR2 YYREEE (reference sequence). The V gene end was trimmed by 4 bases and the J gene end by 0 bases; junction bases not matched to a gene: 12. The CDR3 sequence is CASSPSWGDRDSTDTQYF. The CDR3 nucleotides read TGTGCCAGCAGCCCCTCTTGGGGGGACAGGGATAGCACAGATACGCAGTATTTT.

This clone has only one observation. The chain couples TRBV14 to TRBJ1-5; D is unclear. V lost 4 bases, J lost 1 base, and 8 bases lay in between. The germline gives CDR1 SGHDN, CDR2 FVKESK. CDR3 length: 14 residues. The CDR3 loop reads CASSPTGSNQPQHF. CDR3 DNA: TGTGCCAGCAGCCCTACCGGCAGCAATCAGCCCCAGCATTTT.

The chain uses TRBV6-5 and TRBJ2-1, with D unresolved. The CDR3 spans 15 residues. Germline loops: CDR1 MNHEY, CDR2 SVGAGI. Deletions cut 4 bases from V and 0 bases from J, with 10 bases between. In nucleotides, the CDR3 is TGTGCCAGCAGTTTTAAGGGTTTCTCCTACAATGAGCAGTTCTTC. It translates to CASSFKGFSYNEQFF.

The CDR3 is CASSVDWNINQPQHF. The CDR3 DNA reads TGTGCCAGCAGCGTGGACTGGAACATCAATCAGCCCCAGCATTTT. The V and J genes are TRBV7-2 and TRBJ1-5; D is undetermined. V lost 5 bases and J 3 bases, leaving 14 bases between the germline ends. Germline loops: CDR1 SGHTA, CDR2 FQGNSA. The CDR3 has 15 residues. Together with reference TRBV7-2 and TRBJ1-5, the CDR3 gives the full variable domain: GAGVSQSPSNKVTEKGKDVELRCDPISGHTALYWYRQSLGQGLEFLIYFQGNSAPDKSGLPSDRFSAERTGGSVSTLTIQRTQQEDSAVYLCASSVDWNINQPQHFGDGTRLSIL.

This clone showed up just a few times. The chain employs TRBV5-5 and TRBJ2-1; 8 bases are shared with TRBD2. The germline gives CDR1 SGHKS, CDR2 YYEKEE (reference sequence). The CDR3 consists of 16 residues. The V segment lost 1 base and the J segment 2 bases; nucleotides outside the gene matches: 5. CDR3 protein: CASSLTSGGAYNEQFF. The CDR3 DNA reads as TGTGCCAGCAGCTTGACTTCCGGGGGGGCCTACAATGAGCAGTTCTTC.

The chain couples TRBV5-1 to TRBJ2-7; the D gene is possibly TRBD2 (7 bases). Deletions cut 4 bases from V and 0 bases from J, with 17 bases between. The germline V gene encodes CDR1 SGHRS and CDR2 YFSETQ. There are 16 residues in the CDR3. The CDR3 DNA sequence: TGCGCCAGCAGCCTGAATGGGGGGGCGAACTCCTACGAGCAGTACTTC. Translation: CASSLNGGANSYEQYF.